The rows below give T cell receptor beta chains drawn from one sample of a study of T-cell reconstitution after alpha-beta-depleted transplantation in children. Using its own MiXCR run on the PCR reads, TCRdb lists one record per CDR3 protein. In the table there are around 370,000 distinct CDR3 sequences, 15% to 20% of which are singletons. This sample comprised PBMCs, mostly from graft donor cells, obtained 360 days after TCRalphabeta/CD19-depleted stem cell transplant. The receptors were gathered from a male patient aged 2 to 10 who had a stem cell transplant for acute lymphoblastic leukemia, so the T cells may come from the graft donor. CDR3s include the opening cysteine and the closing phenylalanine or tryptophan. A D gene is named only where the DNA matches it firmly. The listing skips clone size in some rows; elsewhere it reads once, few, many or a size class.

clone size: -; J gene: TRBJ2-1; D gene: -; V gene: TRBV13; CDR3 protein: CASSLEQRWQFF; CDR3 DNA: TGTGCCAGCAGCTTAGAGCAGAGGTGGCAGTTCTTC
clone size: many; J gene: TRBJ2-7; D gene: -; V gene: TRBV9; CDR3 protein: CASSASGTDIKDEQYF; CDR3 DNA: TGTGCCAGCAGCGCCTCCGGGACTGACATCAAGGACGAGCAGTACTTC
clone size: many; J gene: TRBJ2-1; D gene: -; V gene: TRBV5-1; CDR3 protein: CASSFEQFF; CDR3 DNA: TGCGCCAGCAGCTTTGAGCAGTTCTTC
clone size: -; J gene: TRBJ2-7; D gene: -; V gene: TRBV28; CDR3 protein: CASQGLPLLLSSYEQYF; CDR3 DNA: TGTGCCAGCCAGGGGCTCCCTCTCCTTTTATCCTCCTACGAGCAGTACTTC
clone size: -; J gene: TRBJ2-2; D gene: -; V gene: TRBV7-9; CDR3 protein: CASSFGQGSDTGELFF; CDR3 DNA: TGTGCCAGCAGCTTTGGGCAGGGGTCGGACACCGGGGAGCTGTTTTTT
clone size: many; J gene: TRBJ2-1; D gene: TRBD1; V gene: TRBV6-5; CDR3 protein: CASSYSGGQGHEQFF; CDR3 DNA: TGTGCCAGCAGTTACTCCGGGGGACAGGGGCATGAGCAGTTCTTC
clone size: few; J gene: TRBJ1-3; D gene: -; V gene: TRBV3-1; CDR3 protein: CASSQVMTVGSGNTIYF; CDR3 DNA: TGTGCCAGCAGCCAAGTTATGACAGTCGGCTCTGGAAACACCATATATTTT
clone size: few; J gene: TRBJ2-2; D gene: -; V gene: TRBV5-1; CDR3 protein: CASSSDLLNTGELFF; CDR3 DNA: TGCGCCAGCAGCTCCGACCTCTTGAACACCGGGGAGCTGTTTTTT
clone size: few; J gene: TRBJ2-1; D gene: -; V gene: TRBV20-1; CDR3 protein: CSAGPWDHPSSYNEQFF; CDR3 DNA: TGCAGTGCTGGCCCCTGGGACCACCCTAGCTCCTACAATGAGCAGTTCTTC
clone size: -; J gene: TRBJ2-4; D gene: TRBD1; V gene: TRBV6-1; CDR3 protein: CASGTAYLAKNIQYF; CDR3 DNA: TGTGCCAGCGGGACAGCGTATTTAGCCAAAAACATTCAGTACTTC
clone size: -; J gene: TRBJ2-7; D gene: -; V gene: TRBV29-1; CDR3 protein: CSARGSIGLWF; CDR3 DNA: TGCAGCGCCCGGGGTTCGATAGGCCTCTGGTTC
clone size: few; J gene: TRBJ2-1; D gene: -; V gene: TRBV20-1; CDR3 protein: CSASKVGHNEQFF; CDR3 DNA: TGCAGTGCCAGCAAGGTAGGCCACAATGAGCAGTTCTTC
clone size: -; J gene: TRBJ2-7; D gene: -; V gene: TRBV4-1; CDR3 protein: CASSQEVGGAWQYF; CDR3 DNA: TGCGCCAGCAGCCAAGAGGTGGGGGGTGCGTGGCAGTACTTC
clone size: -; J gene: TRBJ2-5; D gene: TRBD1; V gene: TRBV20-1; CDR3 protein: CSATALPGQGRGVETQYF; CDR3 DNA: TGCAGTGCTACCGCCCTCCCGGGACAGGGGCGGGGGGTAGAGACCCAGTACTTC
clone size: -; J gene: TRBJ2-5; D gene: -; V gene: TRBV29-1; CDR3 protein: CSADSPGHPMETQYF; CDR3 DNA: TGCAGCGCCGACTCCCCGGGACACCCCATGGAGACCCAGTACTTC
clone size: -; J gene: TRBJ2-2; D gene: -; V gene: TRBV2; CDR3 protein: CASSREGTNTGELFF; CDR3 DNA: TGTGCCAGCAGTAGGGAAGGGACGAACACCGGGGAGCTGTTTTTT
clone size: few; J gene: TRBJ1-5; D gene: -; V gene: TRBV24-1; CDR3 protein: CAIGGAAGHSNQPQHF; CDR3 DNA: TGTGCCATCGGGGGAGCAGCGGGGCATAGCAATCAGCCCCAGCATTTT
clone size: many; J gene: TRBJ2-3; D gene: -; V gene: TRBV20-1; CDR3 protein: CSARDLVGTDTQYF; CDR3 DNA: TGCAGTGCTAGAGACCTCGTCGGCACAGATACGCAGTATTTT
clone size: -; J gene: TRBJ2-7; D gene: TRBD1; V gene: TRBV11-1; CDR3 protein: CASSLGPGQGGVRYEQYF; CDR3 DNA: TGTGCCAGCAGCTTAGGTCCGGGACAGGGTGGTGTTCGGTACGAGCAGTACTTC
clone size: few; J gene: TRBJ1-2; D gene: -; V gene: TRBV12-3/TRBV12-4; CDR3 protein: CASGTRRGNYGYTF; CDR3 DNA: TGTGCCAGCGGGACAAGGAGGGGAAACTATGGCTACACCTTC
clone size: few; J gene: TRBJ2-5; D gene: -; V gene: TRBV12-3/TRBV12-4; CDR3 protein: CASSHPSDRPGETQYF; CDR3 DNA: TGTGCCAGCAGTCACCCCTCGGACAGACCTGGAGAGACCCAGTACTTC
clone size: once; J gene: TRBJ2-6; D gene: TRBD1; V gene: TRBV5-1; CDR3 protein: CASSSTTGVSGANVLTF; CDR3 DNA: TGCGCCAGCAGCTCTACGACAGGGGTCTCTGGGGCCAACGTCCTGACTTTC
clone size: -; J gene: TRBJ2-1; D gene: TRBD2; V gene: TRBV7-9; CDR3 protein: CASSPSGVAGVYNEQFF; CDR3 DNA: TGTGCCAGCAGCCCCTCGGGAGTAGCGGGAGTGTACAATGAGCAGTTCTTC
clone size: -; J gene: TRBJ2-3; D gene: -; V gene: TRBV10-2; CDR3 protein: CASSRGLSGTDTQYF; CDR3 DNA: TGCGCCAGCAGCCGTGGATTGAGCGGCACAGATACGCAGTATTTT
clone size: few; J gene: TRBJ2-2; D gene: -; V gene: TRBV6-8; CDR3 protein: CASSYHQTNTGELFF; CDR3 DNA: TGTGCCAGCAGTTATCATCAGACGAACACCGGGGAGCTGTTTTTT
clone size: few; J gene: TRBJ1-5; D gene: -; V gene: TRBV28; CDR3 protein: CASRERGQPQHF; CDR3 DNA: TGTGCCAGCAGGGAGCGGGGTCAGCCCCAGCATTTT
clone size: -; J gene: TRBJ1-1; D gene: -; V gene: TRBV18; CDR3 protein: CASSPNGGTEAFF; CDR3 DNA: TGTGCCAGCTCACCAAACGGGGGCACTGAAGCTTTCTTT
clone size: -; J gene: TRBJ2-7; D gene: -; V gene: TRBV15; CDR3 protein: CATSSMGPLAYEQYF; CDR3 DNA: TGTGCCACCAGCAGTATGGGCCCACTGGCTTACGAGCAGTACTTC
clone size: -; J gene: TRBJ2-2; D gene: -; V gene: TRBV4-3; CDR3 protein: CASSQDLAGLDTGELFF; CDR3 DNA: TGCGCCAGCAGCCAAGATCTGGCGGGACTCGACACCGGGGAGCTGTTTTTT
clone size: many; J gene: TRBJ1-4; D gene: -; V gene: TRBV10-3; CDR3 protein: CATQGLDNEKLFF; CDR3 DNA: TGTGCCACCCAGGGGTTAGACAATGAAAAACTGTTTTTT
clone size: -; J gene: TRBJ2-1; D gene: -; V gene: TRBV28; CDR3 protein: CASTAFSYNEQFF; CDR3 DNA: TGTGCCTCGACAGCGTTCTCCTACAATGAGCAGTTCTTC
clone size: few; J gene: TRBJ2-5; D gene: -; V gene: TRBV9; CDR3 protein: CASSVGEGEETQYF; CDR3 DNA: TGTGCCAGCAGCGTAGGAGAGGGAGAAGAGACCCAGTACTTC
clone size: few; J gene: TRBJ2-7; D gene: -; V gene: TRBV4-3; CDR3 protein: CASSPRPGPYEQYF; CDR3 DNA: TGCGCCAGCAGCCCCCGACCCGGCCCCTACGAGCAGTACTTC
clone size: many; J gene: TRBJ2-5; D gene: -; V gene: TRBV12-3/TRBV12-4; CDR3 protein: CASSREWGQETQYF; CDR3 DNA: TGTGCCAGCAGCCGGGAGTGGGGTCAAGAGACCCAGTACTTC
clone size: -; J gene: TRBJ2-7; D gene: -; V gene: TRBV6-2/TRBV6-3; CDR3 protein: CASSFVKYNYEQYF; CDR3 DNA: TGTGCCAGCAGTTTCGTGAAGTATAACTACGAGCAGTACTTC
clone size: -; J gene: TRBJ2-3; D gene: TRBD2; V gene: TRBV10-3; CDR3 protein: CAISVGGSADTQYF; CDR3 DNA: TGTGCCATCAGTGTTGGCGGGAGCGCAGATACGCAGTATTTT
clone size: few; J gene: TRBJ2-5; D gene: TRBD1; V gene: TRBV7-8; CDR3 protein: CASSLDVRGLRRRQETQYF; CDR3 DNA: TGTGCCAGCAGCTTAGACGTCAGGGGGTTAAGAAGAAGGCAAGAGACCCAGTACTTC
clone size: many; J gene: TRBJ2-1; D gene: TRBD2; V gene: TRBV28; CDR3 protein: CASSLYAGEGLASSYNEQFF; CDR3 DNA: TGTGCCAGCAGTTTGTACGCCGGGGAGGGACTCGCTAGCTCCTACAATGAGCAGTTCTTC
clone size: -; J gene: TRBJ1-2; D gene: TRBD1; V gene: TRBV29-1; CDR3 protein: CSGWGQGQSNYGYTF; CDR3 DNA: TGCAGCGGGTGGGGACAGGGGCAATCTAACTATGGCTACACCTTC
clone size: few; J gene: TRBJ2-7; D gene: -; V gene: TRBV20-1; CDR3 protein: CSASPASYEQYF; CDR3 DNA: TGCAGTGCTAGTCCGGCCTCCTACGAGCAGTACTTC
clone size: many; J gene: TRBJ2-4; D gene: TRBD1; V gene: TRBV7-2; CDR3 protein: CASRPTGGRDIQYF; CDR3 DNA: TGTGCCAGCAGACCGACAGGGGGGAGAGACATTCAGTACTTC
clone size: -; J gene: TRBJ2-3; D gene: TRBD2; V gene: TRBV20-1; CDR3 protein: CSATGSLAGGRDTQYF; CDR3 DNA: TGCAGTGCTACCGGCTCCCTAGCGGGAGGGCGGGATACGCAGTATTTT
clone size: few; J gene: TRBJ2-1; D gene: TRBD2; V gene: TRBV28; CDR3 protein: CASGAGDGGSYNEQFF; CDR3 DNA: TGTGCCAGCGGAGCGGGAGATGGAGGGTCTTACAATGAGCAGTTCTTC
clone size: few; J gene: TRBJ2-1; D gene: -; V gene: TRBV20-1; CDR3 protein: CSATPRDSYNEQFF; CDR3 DNA: TGCAGTGCCACGCCCCGGGACTCTTACAATGAGCAGTTCTTC
clone size: few; J gene: TRBJ2-3; D gene: TRBD1; V gene: TRBV7-3; CDR3 protein: CASSLTRQGPSTDTQYF; CDR3 DNA: TGTGCCAGCAGCTTAACCAGACAGGGGCCTAGCACAGATACGCAGTATTTT
clone size: -; J gene: TRBJ1-5; D gene: TRBD1; V gene: TRBV20-1; CDR3 protein: CSVSGQGNQPQHF; CDR3 DNA: TGCAGTGTTAGTGGACAGGGCAATCAGCCCCAGCATTTT
clone size: -; J gene: TRBJ2-5; D gene: -; V gene: TRBV7-9; CDR3 protein: CASSLYQGEETQYF; CDR3 DNA: TGTGCCAGCAGCTTATATCAGGGTGAAGAGACCCAGTACTTC
clone size: -; J gene: TRBJ2-2; D gene: TRBD2; V gene: TRBV11-2; CDR3 protein: CASSLRLAGVGNTGELFF; CDR3 DNA: TGTGCCAGCAGCCTCCGACTAGCGGGAGTGGGGAACACCGGGGAGCTGTTTTTT
clone size: few; J gene: TRBJ2-7; D gene: TRBD2; V gene: TRBV29-1; CDR3 protein: CSVGSGGSYEQYF; CDR3 DNA: TGCAGCGTTGGTAGCGGGGGGTCCTACGAGCAGTACTTC
clone size: -; J gene: TRBJ2-2; D gene: -; V gene: TRBV14; CDR3 protein: CASSHRGFTNTGELFF; CDR3 DNA: TGTGCCAGCAGCCACCGGGGTTTTACGAACACCGGGGAGCTGTTTTTT
clone size: few; J gene: TRBJ2-1; D gene: -; V gene: TRBV5-5; CDR3 protein: CASSSMDSYNEQFF; CDR3 DNA: TGTGCCAGCAGCTCCATGGACTCATACAATGAGCAGTTCTTC
clone size: -; J gene: TRBJ2-7; D gene: TRBD1; V gene: TRBV4-3; CDR3 protein: CASSHSQGDYEQYF; CDR3 DNA: TGCGCCAGCAGCCACTCACAGGGGGACTACGAGCAGTACTTC
clone size: few; J gene: TRBJ2-7; D gene: -; V gene: TRBV28; CDR3 protein: CASSFKRPEQYF; CDR3 DNA: TGTGCCAGCAGTTTCAAAAGGCCCGAGCAGTACTTC